This T cell receptor beta chain comes out of a study of blood T cell repertoires in COVID-19. Study-level information: The United States, Italy and Spain provided the acute and convalescent COVID-19 samples. Sample material is recorded as cDNA or gDNA derived from T cells, B-cell-depleted T cells, or PBMCs.

As processed by the authors: Quantification of nucleated cells was approximated via reference gene primer amplification. Sequencing was performed with immunoSEQ multiplex PCR; in TCRdb, only in-frame clones are kept and a portion is missing. D and trimming come from the DNA, and the V and J calls and clone size come from that table. The data hold approximately 230,000 clones, with 80% to 90% observed a single time. Points on this clone: A junction end diverges from the germline sequence, so it may reflect a read error.

The CDR3 spans 15 residues. Germline CDR1 and CDR2: SEHNR and FQNEAQ (reference sequence). The chain is built from TRBV7-9 and TRBJ2-5; 7 nucleotides agree with TRBD2. The receptor's source is an older man with acute or convalescent COVID-19. Sequencing was performed on peripheral blood. The chain's CDR3 is CASSLVRDYQETQYF. CDR3 nucleotides: TGTGCCAGCAGCTTAGTACGGGACTACCAGGAGACCCAGTACTTC.